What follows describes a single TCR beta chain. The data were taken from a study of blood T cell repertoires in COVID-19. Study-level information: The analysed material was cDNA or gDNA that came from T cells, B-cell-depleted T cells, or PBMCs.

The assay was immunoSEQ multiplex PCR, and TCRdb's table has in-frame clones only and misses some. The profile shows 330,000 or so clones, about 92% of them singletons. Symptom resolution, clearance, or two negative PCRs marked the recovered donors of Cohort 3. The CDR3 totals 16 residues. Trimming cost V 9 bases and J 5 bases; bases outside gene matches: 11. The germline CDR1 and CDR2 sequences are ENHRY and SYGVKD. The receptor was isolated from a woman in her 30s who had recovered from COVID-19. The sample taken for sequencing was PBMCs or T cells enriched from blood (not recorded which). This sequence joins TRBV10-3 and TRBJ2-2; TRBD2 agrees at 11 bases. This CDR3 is CAISSGRIGGTGELFF. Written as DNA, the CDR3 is TGTGCCATTTCTAGCGGGAGGATTGGTGGGACCGGGGAGCTGTTTTTT.